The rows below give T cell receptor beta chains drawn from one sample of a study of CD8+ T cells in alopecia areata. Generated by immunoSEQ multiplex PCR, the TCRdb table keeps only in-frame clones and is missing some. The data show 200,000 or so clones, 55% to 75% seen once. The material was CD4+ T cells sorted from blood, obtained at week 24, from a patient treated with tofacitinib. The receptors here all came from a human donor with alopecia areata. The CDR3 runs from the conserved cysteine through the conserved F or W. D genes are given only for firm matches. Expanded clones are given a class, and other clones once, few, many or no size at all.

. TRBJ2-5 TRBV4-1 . TGCGCCAGCAGCCACGTGGGTGAAGAGACCCAGTACTTC CASSHVGEETQYF
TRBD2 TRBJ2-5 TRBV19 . TGTGCCAGTTCAAGTTCCCTAGCGGGGGGGCCGGAGACCCAGTACTTC CASSSSLAGGPETQYF
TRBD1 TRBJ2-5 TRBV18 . TGTGCCAGCTCAAGACGGGACAGTCGACCCCGAGAGACCCAGTACTTC CASSRRDSRPRETQYF
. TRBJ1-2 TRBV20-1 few TGCAGTGATGGCAGCCCCTATGGCTACACCTTC CSDGSPYGYTF
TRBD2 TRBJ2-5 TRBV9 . TGTGCCAGCAGCGCCTTAGGGACTAGCGGGCGGGAGACCCAGTACTTC CASSALGTSGRETQYF
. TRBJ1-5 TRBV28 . TGTGCCAGCAGTTGGGCGATGGGCAATCAGCCCCAGCATTTT CASSWAMGNQPQHF
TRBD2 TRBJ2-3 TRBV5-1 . TGCGCCAGCAGCTTGGTGGCTAGCGGGGGCACAGATACGCAGTATTTT CASSLVASGGTDTQYF
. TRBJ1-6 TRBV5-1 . TGCGCCAGCAGCTCGAGTTTCGGGGCCGTTGGAAGTTCACCCCTCCACTTT CASSSSFGAVGSSPLHF
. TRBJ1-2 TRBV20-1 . TGCAGTGCTAGTGTGCAGAATGGCTACACCTTC CSASVQNGYTF
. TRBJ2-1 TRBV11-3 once TGTGCCAGCAGCCAGCGGGTTAACAATGAGCAGTTCTTC CASSQRVNNEQFF
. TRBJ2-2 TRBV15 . TGTGCCACCACTCCACTCCAACTGACCGGGGAGCTGTTTTTT CATTPLQLTGELFF
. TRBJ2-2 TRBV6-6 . TGTGCCAGCAGTTACCATGGGGAGCTGTTTTTT CASSYHGELFF
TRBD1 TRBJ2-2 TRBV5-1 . TGCGCCAGCAGCCCTCTTTCCGGGACAGGGAGCCGGGAGCTGTTTTTT CASSPLSGTGSRELFF
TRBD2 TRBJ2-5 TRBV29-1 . TGCAGCGTTGTGGCGGGAGGGCAAGAGACCCAGTACTTC CSVVAGGQETQYF
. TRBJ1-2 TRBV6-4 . TGTGCCAGCAGTGACTATCAGGGAGGTGGCTACACCTTC CASSDYQGGGYTF
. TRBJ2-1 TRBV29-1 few TGCAGCGTTGAAAGAGGGAGCTCCTACAATGAGCAGTTCTTC CSVERGSSYNEQFF
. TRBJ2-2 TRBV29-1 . TGCAGCGCTTTGAAGAGCACGAACACCGGGGAGCTGTTTTTT CSALKSTNTGELFF
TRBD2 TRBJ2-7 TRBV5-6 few TGTGCCAGCAGCTACAATAGCGGGAGGGCCCGTTCCGAGCAGTACTTC CASSYNSGRARSEQYF
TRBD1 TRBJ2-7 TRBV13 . TGTGCCAGCAGCTCAACAACACAGACAGGGGGCAGGTACGAGCAGTACTTC CASSSTTQTGGRYEQYF
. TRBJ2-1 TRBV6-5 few TGTGCCAGTGCCCGGTCACTGAATGGAGGCAATGAGCAGTTCTTC CASARSLNGGNEQFF
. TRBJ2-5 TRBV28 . TGTGCCAGCACGGGGACCTTTGGGACCCAGTACTTC CASTGTFGTQYF
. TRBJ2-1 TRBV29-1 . TGCAGCGTTGACGTCGGGGGATACAATGAGCAGTTCTTC CSVDVGGYNEQFF
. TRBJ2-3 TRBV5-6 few TGTGCCAGCAGCTTGATGATCACAGATACGCAGTATTTT CASSLMITDTQYF
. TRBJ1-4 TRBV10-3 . TGTGCCACTACGAATAATGAAAAACTGTTTTTT CATTNNEKLFF
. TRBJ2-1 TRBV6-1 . TGTGCCTGCAATAAGGGCGGGGTCTACAATGAGCAGTTCTTC CACNKGGVYNEQFF
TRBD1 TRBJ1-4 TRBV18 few TGTGCCAGCTCACCCGTGGGACAGGTTGGCGAAAAACTGTTTTTT CASSPVGQVGEKLFF
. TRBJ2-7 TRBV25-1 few TGTGCCAGCAGTGAATACGATACGGGGAGCGGCTCCTACGAGCAGTACTTC CASSEYDTGSGSYEQYF
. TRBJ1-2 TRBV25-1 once TGTGCCAGCACCCCATCGGGGGCAGGGGGCTACACCTTC CASTPSGAGGYTF
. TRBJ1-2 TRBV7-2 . TGTGCCAGCAGCTTCCTCCAGACGGGGTTAGGCTACACCTTC CASSFLQTGLGYTF
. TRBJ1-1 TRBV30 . TGTGCCTGGAGTAAGACTTTGAACACTGAAGCTTTCTTT CAWSKTLNTEAFF
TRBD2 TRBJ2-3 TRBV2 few TGTGCCAGCAGAACAGCGGGGGGGGAGAAGCAGTATTTT CASRTAGGEKQYF
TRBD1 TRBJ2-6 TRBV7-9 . TGTGCCAGCAAACAGGGGGCTACTGGGGCCAACGTCCTGACTTTC CASKQGATGANVLTF
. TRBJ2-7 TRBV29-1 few TGCAGCGTCGGGGGAGAAGGGACCTACGAGCAGTACTTC CSVGGEGTYEQYF
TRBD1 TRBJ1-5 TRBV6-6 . TGTGCCACGACCGGGACAGATAATCAGCCCCAGCATTTT CATTGTDNQPQHF
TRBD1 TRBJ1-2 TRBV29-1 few TGCAGCGTTGAAGACCGTGGGACAGGCAGGAACACCTTC CSVEDRGTGRNTF
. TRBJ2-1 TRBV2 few TGTGCCAGCAGTGTACGCTCCTACAATGAGCAGTTCTTC CASSVRSYNEQFF